Below are 2 T cell receptor beta chains sequenced from a single sample in a study of CXCR3-negative and CXCR3-positive naive CD8 T cells (dated by TCRdb to between 2017 and 2020). These reads were obtained on a NextSeq 550. The Human TCR Profiling Kit (MiLaboratory) was used to make UMI-labeled 5' RACE TRB cDNA libraries. Once TCRdb had reprocessed the reads, it stored one entry per CDR3 protein sequence and supplied no DNA. The sample table gives about 82,000 distinct CDR3 sequences. About 1.1% of the sample goes to the ten largest clones. What was sequenced was naive CXCR3- CD8+ T cells from blood. The sample's cell subset or site label, decoded: CD45RO-CCR7+CD27+CD95- naive CD8+ T cells lacking CXCR3 (TNR3-). These receptors were taken from a human donor in good health. Some clones in this sample may be carry-over from other donors' samples.

The rearrangement links TRBV7-4 to TRBJ2-7; TCRdb gives TRBD2 as the D gene, but with no DNA this cannot be confirmed. Germline CDR1 and CDR2: SGHVT and SQSDAQ. The CDR3 loop spans 15 amino acids. The CDR3 loop reads CASSFRGGPDYEQYF.

V gene TRBV6-2 or TRBV6-3 combines with J gene TRBJ2-2; the D call from TCRdb, TRBD1, cannot be confirmed without DNA. The germline V gene has CDR1 MNHEY and CDR2 SVGEGT. There are 12 residues in the CDR3. The CDR3 loop is CASSPGGGELFF.